Listed below are T cell receptor beta chains from one sample, sequenced in a study of blood T cell repertoires in COVID-19. Only in-frame clones appear in the TCRdb table, and some are missing; sequencing was by immunoSEQ multiplex PCR. The sample holds about 120,000 clones; about nine tenths are singletons and the top ten take 1.8%. Source material: peripheral blood. These receptors were obtained from a human donor with active COVID-19. The donor label of this sample is uncertain. Each CDR3 is given with its conserved first and last residue. A D gene is named only where the DNA matches it firmly. The size entry is marked missing in some rows and otherwise reads once, few, many or a size class.

size	D	V	J	CDR3	DNA
-	TRBD2	TRBV19	TRBJ2-3	CAIPGLAGDTQYF	TGTGCCATCCCGGGACTAGCAGGGGATACGCAGTATTTT
-	-	TRBV4-1	TRBJ2-7	CASRKTGSYEQYF	TGCGCCAGCAGAAAGACAGGTTCCTACGAGCAGTACTTC
-	-	TRBV14	TRBJ1-2	CASSQDLAEAYGYTF	TGTGCCAGCAGCCAAGATCTGGCGGAAGCCTATGGCTACACCTTC
-	-	TRBV4-1	TRBJ2-7	CASSWTTGPYEQYF	TGCGCCAGCAGCTGGACCACAGGGCCCTACGAGCAGTACTTC
-	TRBD1	TRBV11-3	TRBJ1-1	CASSPRAGGTEAFF	TGTGCCAGCAGCCCGCGGGCAGGGGGCACTGAAGCTTTCTTT
-	TRBD1	TRBV6-2/TRBV6-3	TRBJ1-1	CASSNPGGGTEAFF	TGTGCCAGCAGTAACCCAGGGGGAGGAACTGAAGCTTTCTTT
-	TRBD1	TRBV5-1	TRBJ2-2	CASSWEMQGARNTGELFF	TGCGCCAGCAGCTGGGAGATGCAGGGGGCGCGGAACACCGGGGAGCTGTTTTTT
-	TRBD1	TRBV9	TRBJ1-2	CASKLDRGDGYTF	TGTGCCAGCAAGCTAGACAGGGGCGATGGCTACACCTTC
-	TRBD2	TRBV3-1/TRBV3-2	TRBJ2-3	CASSQGRGAGDTQYF	TGTGCCAGCAGCCAAGGGCGGGGGGCCGGAGATACGCAGTATTTT
-	TRBD1	TRBV18	TRBJ2-1	CASSRDRVHEQFF	TGTGCCAGCTCACGGGACAGGGTCCATGAGCAGTTCTTC
-	-	TRBV7-6	TRBJ1-3	CASSLRPQGVNGNTIYF	TGTGCCAGCAGCTTAAGGCCCCAAGGGGTAAATGGAAACACCATATATTTT
-	TRBD1	TRBV5-8	TRBJ1-6	CASSLGAGQGTNSPLHF	TGTGCCAGCAGCTTGGGCGCGGGACAGGGGACTAATTCACCCCTCCACTTT
few	TRBD2	TRBV3-1/TRBV3-2	TRBJ2-5	CASSQRHSGGAVRQETQYF	TGTGCCAGCAGCCAACGACATAGCGGGGGGGCCGTTCGCCAAGAGACCCAGTACTTC
-	TRBD1	TRBV19	TRBJ1-6	CASRPGQGSSPLHF	TGTGCCAGTAGACCGGGACAGGGTTCTTCACCCCTCCACTTT
-	TRBD1	TRBV14	TRBJ1-3	CASSPFQGAGNTIYF	TGTGCCAGCAGCCCATTCCAGGGGGCTGGAAACACCATATATTTT
-	-	TRBV4-2	TRBJ1-1	CASSLQGNTEAFF	TGTGCCAGCAGCCTACAGGGGAACACTGAAGCTTTCTTT
-	-	TRBV7-9	TRBJ1-1	CASSSTGPTEAFF	TGTGCCAGCAGCTCGACAGGACCCACTGAAGCTTTCTTT
few	-	TRBV29-1	TRBJ1-3	CSVLTASSPGNTIYF	TGCAGCGTCCTCACCGCTAGCAGCCCTGGAAACACCATATATTTT
-	-	TRBV6-2/TRBV6-3	TRBJ2-1	CASSSPRPQLALLTTYNEQFF	TGTGCCAGCAGTTCCCCGAGGCCCCAACTAGCCCTCCTTACTACATACAATGAGCAGTTCTTC
-	TRBD1	TRBV2	TRBJ2-7	CASRDRVSEQYF	TGTGCCAGCAGGGACAGGGTGAGCGAGCAGTACTTC
-	TRBD1	TRBV5-1	TRBJ2-2	CASSLQGDTGELFF	TGCGCCAGCAGCTTACAGGGGGACACCGGGGAGCTGTTTTTT
-	TRBD1	TRBV7-7	TRBJ2-7	CASSSGTGKHEQYF	TGTGCCAGCAGCTCCGGGACAGGGAAGCACGAGCAGTACTTC
-	-	TRBV4-2	TRBJ2-7	CASSQDRLAGLSSYEQYF	TGTGCCAGCAGCCAAGATCGGCTGGCAGGGCTAAGTTCCTACGAGCAGTACTTC
once	-	TRBV29-1	TRBJ1-1	CSVESWAGRLDTEAFF	TGCAGCGTTGAAAGTTGGGCAGGCCGTCTTGACACTGAAGCTTTCTTT
once	-	TRBV7-7	TRBJ1-1	CASSDFREAFF	TGTGCTAGCAGCGACTTCCGAGAAGCTTTCTTT
-	TRBD1	TRBV19	TRBJ1-5	CASSRTGIIQPQHF	TGTGCCAGTAGTAGGACAGGGATAATTCAGCCCCAGCATTTT
once	TRBD1	TRBV7-9	TRBJ2-6	CASVIWDRISSGANVLTF	TGTGCCAGCGTCATCTGGGACAGGATATCCTCTGGGGCCAACGTCCTGACTTTC
-	TRBD1	TRBV5-1	TRBJ2-1	CASSPRQGRYNEQFF	TGCGCCAGCAGCCCTAGACAGGGGAGATACAATGAGCAGTTCTTC
-	TRBD1	TRBV30	TRBJ1-6	CAWSVGLSGGNSPLHF	TGTGCCTGGAGTGTAGGATTATCAGGGGGTAATTCACCCCTCCACTTT
-	TRBD1	TRBV25-1	TRBJ2-4	CASRGQGAYIQYF	TGTGCCAGCAGGGGACAGGGGGCATACATTCAGTACTTC
-	TRBD2	TRBV30	TRBJ2-1	CAWTRGLAGGYNEQFF	TGTGCCTGGACCAGGGGACTAGCGGGGGGGTACAATGAGCAGTTCTTC
-	-	TRBV14	TRBJ2-2	CASSQSAAGPGELFF	TGTGCCAGCAGCCAATCTGCGGCTGGTCCCGGGGAGCTGTTTTTT
-	TRBD2	TRBV11-2	TRBJ2-5	CASSRSGGAETQYF	TGTGCCAGCAGCCGTAGCGGGGGGGCAGAGACCCAGTACTTC
-	-	TRBV9	TRBJ1-3	CASSAPQSSLGNTIYF	TGTGCCAGCAGCGCCCCACAGTCGTCCTTGGGAAACACCATATATTTT
-	TRBD1	TRBV30	TRBJ1-1	CAWSEGQGVNTEAFF	TGTGCCTGGAGTGAAGGACAGGGGGTTAACACTGAAGCTTTCTTT
-	-	TRBV7-2	TRBJ1-3	CASSLVGADGNTIYF	TGTGCCAGCAGCTTAGTTGGGGCGGATGGAAACACCATATATTTT
once	-	TRBV3-1/TRBV3-2	TRBJ2-7	CASSQDDGTYEQYF	TGTGCCAGCAGCCAAGATGACGGGACCTACGAGCAGTACTTC
-	TRBD1	TRBV18	TRBJ1-1	CASSPGQGSNTEAFF	TGTGCCAGCTCACCCGGACAGGGATCGAACACTGAAGCTTTCTTT
-	-	TRBV7-2	TRBJ2-5	CASSGPGDRNRETQYF	TGTGCCAGCAGCGGGCCTGGCGACAGGAATCGAGAGACCCAGTACTTC
-	TRBD1	TRBV6-5	TRBJ1-6	CASSTRQGINSPLHF	TGTGCCAGCAGCACGAGACAGGGGATTAATTCACCCCTCCACTTT
-	TRBD1	TRBV19	TRBJ1-2	CASRGQGAGYGYTF	TGTGCCAGTAGAGGACAGGGGGCAGGTTATGGCTACACCTTC
-	-	TRBV18	TRBJ2-5	CASSQQGETQYF	TGTGCCAGCTCACAACAGGGAGAGACCCAGTACTTC
-	TRBD1	TRBV4-2	TRBJ1-2	CASSQDYRGRRSYGYTF	TGTGCCAGCAGCCAAGATTACAGGGGAAGACGGTCCTATGGCTACACCTTC
-	TRBD1	TRBV12-5	TRBJ1-4	CASGLGQGYNEKLFF	TGTGCTAGTGGTTTGGGACAGGGGTATAATGAAAAACTGTTTTTT
-	TRBD1	TRBV5-5	TRBJ2-6	CASSLAWTGGSGANVLTF	TGTGCCAGCAGCTTGGCGTGGACAGGGGGCTCTGGGGCCAACGTCCTGACTTTC
-	TRBD2	TRBV3-1/TRBV3-2	TRBJ2-5	CASSQGRSGGFSETQYF	TGTGCCAGCAGCCAGGGACGTAGCGGGGGATTTTCAGAGACCCAGTACTTC
-	-	TRBV6-6	TRBJ1-4	CASISEGRAYEKLFF	TGTGCCAGCATCTCGGAGGGGCGCGCATATGAAAAACTGTTTTTT
-	-	TRBV7-2	TRBJ2-7	CASSAHLAGVLAYEQYF	TGTGCCAGCAGCGCACACCTCGCGGGTGTTCTGGCCTACGAGCAGTACTTC
-	-	TRBV27	TRBJ1-1	CASSLSYGNTEAFF	TGTGCCAGCAGTTTATCTTACGGGAACACTGAAGCTTTCTTT
-	-	TRBV7-2	TRBJ1-6	CASSQDYNSPLHF	TGTGCCAGCAGCCAGGATTATAATTCACCCCTCCACTTT
-	TRBD1	TRBV19	TRBJ1-1	CASTGYAEAFF	TGTGCCTCGACAGGGTACGCTGAAGCTTTCTTT
-	TRBD1	TRBV7-9	TRBJ1-1	CASSPTTGVWDTEAFF	TGTGCCAGCAGCCCGACGACAGGGGTTTGGGACACTGAAGCTTTCTTT
-	TRBD1	TRBV7-9	TRBJ1-2	CASSSPGTGNYGYTF	TGTGCCAGCAGCTCTCCCGGGACAGGGAACTATGGCTACACCTTC
-	TRBD2	TRBV7-9	TRBJ2-1	CASSPRTGALAGYNEQFF	TGTGCCAGCAGTCCGCGAACAGGAGCACTAGCGGGGTACAATGAGCAGTTCTTC